Sequencing of this T cell receptor (beta chain) was carried out in a study of blood T cell repertoires in COVID-19. About the research overall: Material from acute and convalescent COVID-19 was sourced from the United States, Italy and Spain.

The CDR3 extends over 13 amino acids. The germline CDR1 and CDR2 sequences are LNHNV and YYDKDF (reference sequence). V gave up 0 bases and J gave up 11 bases; unmatched junction bases: 5. The authors' processing: Nucleated cell number was recorded as an estimate derived from reference gene primer amplification. Clones were sequenced by immunoSEQ multiplex PCR, and TCRdb holds only the in-frame ones, with some missing. V and J calls and clone size are given by that table; D and trimming were obtained from the DNA. The table records 450,000 to 600,000 clones, 87% of them present only once. The chain links TRBV15 to TRBJ1-2; 8 nucleotides line up with TRBD1. Sequenced input: PBMCs or T cells enriched from blood (not recorded which). The receptor was isolated from a woman aged 18-29 years who had recovered from COVID-19. The CDR3 DNA reads TGTGCCACCAGCAGAGAGGACAGGGCGGGGTACACCTTC. Its translation: CATSREDRAGYTF. The full variable domain, with the rest looked up from reference TRBV15 and TRBJ1-2, is DAMVIQNPRYQVTQFGKPVTLSCSQTLNHNVMYWYQQKSSQAPKLLFHYYDKDFNNEADTPDNFQSRRPNTSFCFLDIRSPGLGDTAMYLCATSREDRAGYTFGSGTRLTVV.